The 13 T cell receptor beta chains in this list originate from one sample, sequenced in a study of cytomegalovirus exposure and HLA in healthy donors. 13 Jbeta primers and 60 Vbeta primers were used for the PCR. The protocol was immunoSEQ multiplex PCR, while the TCRdb copy is restricted to in-frame clones and leaves out a portion. This sample has about 150,000 clones; 8.5% to 10% occur once, and the top ten carry 1.5% to 2%. Sequencing was performed on PBMCs. Receptors originate from a man aged 45 to 65 in good health and CMV-seronegative.

The chain is built from TRBV30 and TRBJ1-4; D call uncertain. CDR1 and CDR2 (germline): GTSNPN, SVGIG (reference sequence). The CDR3 covers 13 residues. V lost 2 bases, J lost 5 bases, and 9 bases lay in between. The CDR3 region has the DNA TGTGCCTGGAGTATGGGAGGGAATGAAAAACTGTTTTTT. Translated, it gives CAWSMGGNEKLFF.

Only a few counts were recorded for this clone. CDR3 nucleotides: TGCGCCAGCAGCCCCCCTTCTACCGACAGCACTGAAGCTTTCTTT. Amino acids: CASSPPSTDSTEAFF. The chain joins TRBV5-1 to TRBJ1-1, with D maybe TRBD1 (5 bases). The CDR3 is 15 amino acids. Germline CDR1 and CDR2: SGHRS and YFSETQ. V was pared by 4 bases and J by 4 bases, with 17 bases between.

V and J are TRBV28 and TRBJ2-2, with TRBD2 matching 7 bases. Per the germline V gene, CDR1 is MDHEN and CDR2 is SYDVKM. Trimming cost V 2 bases and J 5 bases; bases outside gene matches: 8. This CDR3 has 16 amino acids. The DNA of the CDR3 is TGTGCCAGCAGTTTACGCGGGGGTACGGTTACCGGGGAGCTGTTTTTT. Amino acid sequence: CASSLRGGTVTGELFF.

This clone was seen more than once but under ten times. V gene TRBV7-6 combines with J gene TRBJ1-5; 7 nucleotides match TRBD1. CDR3 length: 14 amino acids. Germline CDR1 reads SGHVS; CDR2 reads FNYEAQ. With 5 bases clipped from V and 3 bases from J, the junction kept 4 bases outside the gene matches. CDR3 region: CASSQGQLNQPQHF. The DNA of the CDR3 is TGTGCCAGCAGCCAGGGACAGCTCAATCAGCCCCAGCATTTT.

The V gene is TRBV27, the J gene TRBJ1-2; TRBD1 agrees at 8 bases. The germline V gene encodes CDR1 MNHEY and CDR2 SMNVEV (reference sequence). This CDR3 region has 15 residues. With 7 bases clipped from V and 4 bases from J, the junction kept 11 bases outside the gene matches. The CDR3 nucleotides are TGTGCCAGCACCCATACCTCAACAGGGGGCTATGGCTACACCTTC. Protein product: CASTHTSTGGYGYTF.

V and J are TRBV2 and TRBJ1-2; D may be TRBD1 (5 bases). This CDR3 is 12 amino acids long. The germline gives CDR1 SNHLY, CDR2 FYNNEI. Trimming took 3 bases from V and 8 from J, leaving 10 bases between them. The DNA for the CDR3 is TGTGCCAGCAGTGACAGGGCTGGCGGCTACACCTTC. Protein sequence: CASSDRAGGYTF. Full variable domain (outside the CDR3, taken from reference TRBV2 and TRBJ1-2): EPEVTQTPSHQVTQMGQEVILRCVPISNHLYFYWYRQILGQKVEFLVSFYNNEISEKSEIFDDQFSVERPDGSNFTLKIRSTKLEDSAMYFCASSDRAGGYTFGSGTRLTVV.

This clone was seen a few times. The V gene is TRBV5-1, the J gene TRBJ2-1; 8 bases agree with TRBD1. The CDR3 runs to 15 residues. Germline V gives CDR1 SGHRS, CDR2 YFSETQ. Trimming cost V 4 bases and J 7 bases; bases outside gene matches: 10. In nucleotides, the CDR3 is TGCGCCAGCAGCAATAGGAGGGACAGGATTAATGAGCAGTTCTTC. Encoded protein: CASSNRRDRINEQFF.

This clone was observed a handful of times. The chain recombines TRBV4-1 with TRBJ1-5; D ambiguous. This CDR3 spans 15 amino acids. Germline loops: CDR1 MGHRA, CDR2 YSYEKL. V was cut by 1 base and J by 0 bases, with 7 bases left in between. CDR3 nucleotide sequence: TGCGCCAGCAGCCAAGTGTCAGGTAGCAATCAGCCCCAGCATTTT. Protein: CASSQVSGSNQPQHF.

There are a few counts of this clone. The CDR3 loop reads CASSRATGYGGSNEQFF. CDR3 DNA: TGTGCCAGCAGCCGGGCGACAGGGTACGGGGGCAGCAATGAGCAGTTCTTC. The chain is built from TRBV5-4 and TRBJ2-1; D is perhaps TRBD1 (7 bases). Germline CDR1 is SGHNT and CDR2 is YYREEE (reference sequence). The CDR3 totals 17 residues. V was cut by 4 bases and J by 6 bases, with 23 bases left in between.

V and J are TRBV5-1 and TRBJ1-2, with TRBD1 matching 9 bases. CDR1 is SGHRS, CDR2 YFSETQ, per germline. V gave up 4 bases and J gave up 4 bases; unmatched junction bases: 8. The CDR3 runs 15 residues. CDR3 sequence reads: CASSLEQGAPYGYTF. The CDR3 coding sequence is TGCGCCAGCAGCCTGGAACAGGGGGCGCCCTATGGCTACACCTTC. Supplemented by reference TRBV5-1 and TRBJ1-2, the full variable domain reads KAGVTQTPRYLIKTRGQQVTLSCSPISGHRSVSWYQQTPGQGLQFLFEYFSETQRNKGNFPGRFSGRQFSNSRSEMNVSTLELGDSALYLCASSLEQGAPYGYTFGSGTRLTVV.

The V and J genes are TRBV7-9 and TRBJ2-1, with 9 bases identical to TRBD1. The ends lost 3 bases at V and 5 bases at J; junction bases unmatched: 17. Germline CDR1 and CDR2: SEHNR and FQNEAQ (reference sequence). This CDR3 spans 19 amino acids. The DNA for the CDR3 is TGTGCCAGCAGCTTGGGACAGGGAGGCTTTGTCAGTGCGGACAATGAGCAGTTCTTC. It specifies CASSLGQGGFVSADNEQFF. Looking up the rest from reference TRBV7-9 and TRBJ2-1 gives the full variable domain: DTGVSQNPRHKITKRGQNVTFRCDPISEHNRLYWYRQTLGQGPEFLTYFQNEAQLEKSRLLSDRFSAERPKGSFSTLEIQRTEQGDSAMYLCASSLGQGGFVSADNEQFFGPGTRLTVL.

This clone showed up just a few times. The chain has TRBV25-1 and TRBJ2-2; 8 bases map to TRBD1. Looked up from germline, CDR1 is MGHDK and CDR2 is SYGVNS. V shed 6 bases, J shed 4 bases, and the junction held 10 bases outside the gene matches. This CDR3 has 16 amino acids. CDR3 in DNA: TGTGCCAGCAGCCTCGCTGGGACAGGTGGCACCGGGGAGCTGTTTTTT. This sequence encodes CASSLAGTGGTGELFF.

This clone was observed a handful of times. This sequence joins TRBV7-7 and TRBJ2-3, with a tentative D call TRBD2 (5 bases). This CDR3 comprises 18 residues. Germline CDR1 is SSHAT and CDR2 is FNYEAQ (reference sequence). V lost 6 bases, J lost 8 bases, and 30 bases lay in between. In nucleotides, the CDR3 is TGTGCCAGCAGTTACCCGGGGAGTGGTCAGCGCTCGTCGGGTACGCAGTATTTT. Its translation is CASSYPGSGQRSSGTQYF.